These 9 T cell receptor beta chains were sequenced from one sample in a study of T-cell memory formation after mild COVID-19. TCRdb fed the 5' RACE reads into MiXCR, producing one record per CDR3 protein. The repertoire holds around 370,000 distinct CDR3 sequences, with over 20% as singletons. The sample consisted of PBMCs or a T cell subset sorted from them (not recorded which). These receptors were collected from an adult woman who had mild COVID-19 (a few samples of this study predate the infection). Cell type and time point are not known.

This clonotype was recorded a few times. The J gene is TRBJ1-4, the V gene TRBV4-3; no firm D call. Germline CDR1 is LGHNA and CDR2 is YSLEER. The CDR3 consists of 13 residues. Trimming shortened V by 6 bases and J by 4 bases, and 9 bases separated the two germline ends. This CDR3 reads CASSPGFNEKLFF. The CDR3 DNA is TGCGCCAGCAGTCCGGGGTTTAATGAAAAACTGTTTTTT.

This chain joins TRBV28 and TRBJ2-3; 12 nucleotides match TRBD2. This CDR3 spans 17 amino acids. With V trimmed by 6 bases and J by 4 bases, 11 bases remained unmatched. CDR1 and CDR2 (germline): MDHEN, SYDVKM. Written as DNA, the CDR3 is TGTGCCAGCAGCCCCGACCTAGCGGGAGGGGGGGCAGATACGCAGTATTTT. Protein: CASSPDLAGGGADTQYF.

This clonotype occurred a few times. The genes are TRBV12-3 or TRBV12-4 and TRBJ1-2; unclear D gene. V was pared by 3 bases and J by 4 bases, with 9 bases between. The CDR3 spans 13 residues. The DNA of the CDR3 is TGTGCCAGCAGTTTTGGACCGCCCTATGGCTACACCTTC. Translation gives CASSFGPPYGYTF.

The chain has TRBV4-1 and TRBJ2-1; 11 positions agree with TRBD1. V trimming: 5 bases; J trimming: 5 bases; junction bases outside the gene matches: 8. The CDR3 has 16 amino acids. Germline CDR1 MGHRA, CDR2 YSYEKL. CDR3 sequence reads: CASSKGQGAPHNEQFF. The CDR3 DNA follows: TGCGCCAGCAGCAAAGGACAGGGGGCTCCCCACAATGAGCAGTTCTTC.

The chain couples TRBV12-3 or TRBV12-4 to TRBJ2-3; D is perhaps TRBD2 (6 bases). The CDR3 runs to 16 residues. V lost 5 bases and J 2 bases, leaving 17 bases between the germline ends. As DNA, the CDR3 is TGTGCCAGCAGTCTAAGGGACTCGAGGGTCACAGATACGCAGTATTTT. Translated: CASSLRDSRVTDTQYF.

This clonotype was seen many times. The junction departs from the called germline gene at one end, perhaps through a read error. V gene TRBV7-3 combines with J gene TRBJ2-1; D may be TRBD2 (5 bases). The CDR3 has 12 amino acids. In germline, CDR1 is SGHTA, CDR2 FQGTGA. CDR3 protein: CASSLSGGEQFF. The CDR3 bases are TGCGCCAGCAGCTTGTCTGGAGGTGAGCAGTTCTTC.

This clonotype has only a few counts. V usage is TRBV15 and J usage is TRBJ1-2; 8 bases align to TRBD1. V was clipped by 0 bases and J by 6 bases; unmatched bases: 0. The length of the CDR3 is 13 residues. CDR1 is LNHNV, CDR2 YYDKDF, per germline (reference sequence). The CDR3 nucleotides are TGTGCCACCAGCAGAGACAGGGGGCATGGCTACACCTTC. Its protein product is CATSRDRGHGYTF.

The chain has TRBV6-2 or TRBV6-3 and TRBJ2-7; 8 bases agree with TRBD1. The CDR3 sequence is 15 residues long. With 5 bases clipped from V and 0 bases from J, the junction kept 6 bases outside the gene matches. Germline loops: CDR1 MNHEY, CDR2 SVGEGT. In nucleotides, the CDR3 is TGTGCCAGCAGTGACCACGGACAGGGCTCCTACGAGCAGTACTTC. Protein product: CASSDHGQGSYEQYF.

This clonotype has more than one count but fewer than ten. The genes are TRBV5-1 and TRBJ2-7; D is uncertain. Looked up from germline, CDR1 is SGHRS and CDR2 is YFSETQ. The CDR3 contains 12 residues. V lost 0 bases, J lost 6 bases, and 7 bases lay in between. In DNA form, the CDR3 reads TGCGCCAGCAGCTTGGATGGTCTCGAGCAGTACTTC. The encoded protein is CASSLDGLEQYF.